Below, 20 T cell receptor beta chains from the same sample are listed, as sequenced in a study of PD-1 blockade in classical Hodgkin lymphoma. Only in-frame clones appear in the TCRdb table, and some are missing; sequencing was by immunoSEQ multiplex PCR. The sample yields 20,000 to 30,000 clones, 81% seen once. Every patient had relapsed following autologous stem cell transplantation, and cohorts differed in brentuximab vedotin exposure. This material consisted of peripheral blood mononuclear cells (PBMCs), taken before the second cycle of nivolumab. Receptors were obtained from a human donor with classical Hodgkin lymphoma.

This clone was seen a single time. This chain connects TRBV11-2 to TRBJ2-5; D is uncertain. CDR1 and CDR2 from the germline V gene are SGHAT and FQNNGV. The ends were cut back, 1 base at V and 3 bases at J, with 6 bases in the middle. The CDR3 loop spans 13 amino acids. The CDR3 sequence: CASSLVMEETQYF. CDR3 DNA: TGTGCCAGCAGCTTAGTTATGGAAGAGACCCAGTACTTC. Combining the CDR3 with reference TRBV11-2 and TRBJ2-5 gives the whole variable domain EAGVAQSPRYKIIEKRQSVAFWCNPISGHATLYWYQQILGQGPKLLIQFQNNGVVDDSQLPKDRFSAERLKGVDSTLKIQPAKLEDSAVYLCASSLVMEETQYFGPGTRLLVL.

The V call is TRBV7-2, the J call TRBJ1-1, with D unresolved. This CDR3 is 14 amino acids long. Germline CDR1 SGHTA, CDR2 FQGNSA. V dropped 4 bases and J dropped 6 bases, with 15 bases sitting between them. CDR3 sequence: CASSSVRAEPEAFF. The CDR3 DNA reads as TGTGCCAGCAGCTCCGTAAGGGCCGAACCTGAAGCTTTCTTT.

The rearrangement links TRBV14 to TRBJ1-5; 8 nucleotides agree with TRBD1. Germline CDR1 SGHDN, CDR2 FVKESK. This CDR3 has 15 amino acids. V gave up 1 base and J gave up 4 bases; unmatched junction bases: 3. The CDR3 DNA reads as TGTGCCAGCAGCCAAGCGGACAGGGAAAATCAGCCCCAGCATTTT. Translating gives CASSQADRENQPQHF.

CDR3 DNA sequence: TGTGCCAGTAGTATCGGGGGTAGCAGCCCATGGACAGATACGCAGTATTTT. This encodes CASSIGGSSPWTDTQYF. The V call is TRBV19, the J call TRBJ2-3; weak D call: TRBD2 (6 bases). Germline CDR1 is LNHDA and CDR2 is SQIVND (reference sequence). CDR3 size: 17 residues. V was trimmed by 3 bases and J by 3 bases, leaving 19 bases between them.

The chain links TRBV19 to TRBJ1-2, with 9 bases identical to TRBD1. Germline loops: CDR1 LNHDA, CDR2 SQIVND (reference sequence). This CDR3 is 14 amino acids long. Losses at the gene ends were 6 bases for V and 1 base for J; bases not matched to a gene: 3. As DNA, the CDR3 is TGTGCCAGTAGCTCGACAGGGGGTAACTATGGCTACACCTTC. Amino acid sequence: CASSSTGGNYGYTF. The variable domain in full, with the rest retrieved from reference TRBV19 and TRBJ1-2, is DGGITQSPKYLFRKEGQNVTLSCEQNLNHDAMYWYRQDPGQGLRLIYYSQIVNDFQKGDIAEGYSVSREKKESFPLTVTSAQKNPTAFYLCASSSTGGNYGYTFGSGTRLTVV.

The chain uses TRBV10-3 and TRBJ1-6; 7 bases align to TRBD1. This CDR3 is 13 amino acids long. The V and J ends lost 7 bases and 7 bases, in that order; junction bases with no gene match: 4. CDR1 and CDR2 (germline): ENHRY, SYGVKD. CDR3 bases: TGTGCCATCACCGGGACAGAGAATTCACCCCTCCACTTT. Amino acids: CAITGTENSPLHF.

The chain links TRBV27 to TRBJ1-2; TRBD1 is a possible D gene (6 bases). V was shortened by 0 bases and J by 4 bases, with 15 bases between the two germline ends. CDR3 size: 16 residues. Germline V gives CDR1 MNHEY, CDR2 SMNVEV (reference sequence). The CDR3 spells CASSLSGGFSGYGYTF. The CDR3, as DNA: TGTGCCAGCAGTTTATCAGGGGGATTCAGTGGCTATGGCTACACCTTC.

This chain joins TRBV5-8 and TRBJ1-5; no clear D gene. The ends were cut back, 4 bases at V and 1 base at J, with 6 bases in the middle. The CDR3 is made up of 13 amino acids. CDR1 SGHTS and CDR2 YDEGEE come from the germline V gene. CDR3 in DNA: TGTGCCAGCAGCCAGCGGAGCAATCAGCCCCAGCATTTT. It codes for CASSQRSNQPQHF.

This clone was detected once. The rearrangement uses TRBV25-1 and TRBJ1-4; D call uncertain. The germline gives CDR1 MGHDK, CDR2 SYGVNS. Deletions cut 6 bases from V and 0 bases from J, with 8 bases between. This CDR3 has 14 amino acids. This CDR3 reads CASRGLATNEKLFF. The CDR3 DNA follows: TGTGCCAGCAGGGGTCTCGCAACTAATGAAAAACTGTTTTTT.

The chain links TRBV11-2 to TRBJ1-2; D not certain. Germline CDR1 reads SGHAT; CDR2 reads FQNNGV. This CDR3 is 17 amino acids long. Trimming removed 5 bases from V and 0 bases from J, with 19 bases in between. The CDR3 sequence: CASSGTGPQIANYGYTF. CDR3 in DNA: TGTGCCAGCAGCGGCACCGGGCCTCAAATAGCTAACTATGGCTACACCTTC.

This clone is medium-sized (0.01 to 0.1%) by share. The chain employs TRBV27 and TRBJ1-6; no clear D gene. Germline V gene lookup returns CDR1 MNHEY and CDR2 SMNVEV (reference sequence). The CDR3 is 14 residues long. Between the trimmed V and J ends, which lost 6 bases and 0 bases, there was a span of 6 bases. The CDR3 region is CASSYSSYNSPLHF. Here the CDR3 DNA reads TGTGCCAGCAGCTATAGCTCCTATAATTCACCCCTCCACTTT.

This chain joins TRBV28 and TRBJ2-7; D possibly corresponds to TRBD2 (6 bases). Germline CDR1 reads MDHEN; CDR2 reads SYDVKM. This CDR3 region has 15 residues. V dropped 4 bases and J dropped 3 bases, with 16 bases sitting between them. In nucleotides, the CDR3 is TGTGCCAGCAGTTCCTGGGGTAGCGGTCTCTACGAGCAGTACTTC. Its translation is CASSSWGSGLYEQYF. Supplemented by reference TRBV28 and TRBJ2-7, the full variable domain reads DVKVTQSSRYLVKRTGEKVFLECVQDMDHENMFWYRQDPGLGLRLIYFSYDVKMKEKGDIPEGYSVSREKKERFSLILESASTNQTSMYLCASSSWGSGLYEQYFGPGTRLTVT.

The V call is TRBV6-4, the J call TRBJ2-1; the match to TRBD2 covers 11 bases. V lost 2 bases and J lost 10; bases outside the gene matches: 7. Germline CDR1 is MRHNA and CDR2 is SNTAGT. The CDR3 contains 15 residues. The CDR3 sequence is CASSDVAGGRREQFF. The CDR3, as DNA: TGTGCCAGCAGTGACGTAGCGGGGGGGCGTCGGGAGCAGTTCTTC.

CDR3 amino acids: CASGTGEGNQPQHF. The CDR3 DNA sequence: TGTGCTAGTGGTACAGGGGAGGGGAATCAGCCCCAGCATTTT. The rearrangement uses TRBV12-5 and TRBJ1-5; 7 bases match TRBD1. The J segment lost 4 bases and the V segment lost 5 bases, leaving 5 bases of the junction unmatched. CDR3 size: 14 residues. The germline CDR1 and CDR2 sequences are LGHNT and FRNRAP. Combining the CDR3 with reference TRBV12-5 and TRBJ1-5 gives the whole variable domain DARVTQTPRHKVTEMGQEVTMRCQPILGHNTVFWYRQTMMQGLELLAYFRNRAPLDDSGMPKDRFSAEMPDATLATLKIQPSEPRDSAVYFCASGTGEGNQPQHFGDGTRLSIL.

V gene TRBV5-1 combines with J gene TRBJ2-5; possibly TRBD2 for D (5 bases). V was trimmed by 1 base and J by 2 bases, leaving 18 bases between them. This CDR3 spans 17 amino acids. Germline assignment: CDR1 SGHRS and CDR2 YFSETQ. CDR3 sequence (DNA): TGCGCCAGCAGCTTGACGGGTAATGGACTGGGGCAAGAGACCCAGTACTTC. Its protein is CASSLTGNGLGQETQYF. The full variable domain, with the rest looked up from reference TRBV5-1 and TRBJ2-5, is KAGVTQTPRYLIKTRGQQVTLSCSPISGHRSVSWYQQTPGQGLQFLFEYFSETQRNKGNFPGRFSGRQFSNSRSEMNVSTLELGDSALYLCASSLTGNGLGQETQYFGPGTRLLVL.

The CDR3 DNA reads as TGCGCCAGCAGCCTACGCGAAGGGCTAGCGGTGAGGGAGACCCAGTACTTC. It is translated as CASSLREGLAVRETQYF. This chain uses TRBV4-1 with TRBJ2-5; 7 positions agree with TRBD2. The CDR3 spans 17 residues. With 4 bases clipped from V and 5 bases from J, the junction kept 16 bases outside the gene matches. CDR1 is MGHRA and CDR2 is YSYEKL in the germline V gene.

This clone was observed a few times. V is TRBV5-4 and J is TRBJ2-1; D is unresolved. CDR3 length: 11 amino acids. The germline gives CDR1 SGHNT, CDR2 YYREEE (reference sequence). V shed 4 bases and J shed 5 bases, with 4 bases lying between them. This chain's CDR3 is CASSRDNEQFF. DNA for the CDR3: TGTGCCAGCAGCAGGGACAATGAGCAGTTCTTC. The entire variable domain, with the rest obtained from reference TRBV5-4 and TRBJ2-1, is as follows: ETGVTQSPTHLIKTRGQQVTLRCSSQSGHNTVSWYQQALGQGPQFIFQYYREEENGRGNFPPRFSGLQFPNYSSELNVNALELDDSALYLCASSRDNEQFFGPGTRLTVL.

The gene calls are TRBV6-1 and TRBJ1-1; possible D gene TRBD1, 6 bases. Trimming took off 6 bases at V and 1 base at J, with 9 bases between the two ends. The CDR3 has 13 amino acids. CDR1 and CDR2 from the germline V gene are MNHNS and SASEGT. CDR3 nucleotides: TGTGCCAGCAGAGACAGGCAGAACACTGAAGCTTTCTTT. This translates into CASRDRQNTEAFF.

This rearrangement joins TRBV5-1 to TRBJ2-2, with 14 bases identical to TRBD2. After removal of 4 bases from V and 5 bases from J, the junction contained 13 bases not matched to a gene. CDR1 is SGHRS, CDR2 YFSETQ, per germline. This CDR3 is built from 19 residues. CDR3 DNA sequence: TGCGCCAGCAGCCGCACCCAGGGACTAGCGGGAGTAGGTACCGGGGAGCTGTTTTTT. Its protein is CASSRTQGLAGVGTGELFF.

V gene TRBV7-6 combines with J gene TRBJ2-5; the match to TRBD2 covers 7 bases. The V gene end was trimmed by 5 bases and the J gene end by 1 base; junction bases not matched to a gene: 10. There are 16 residues in the CDR3. Germline CDR1 is SGHVS and CDR2 is FNYEAQ. CDR3 amino acids: CASSHKYSGLQETQYF. The CDR3 region has the DNA TGTGCCAGCAGCCACAAATATAGCGGGCTCCAAGAGACCCAGTACTTC.